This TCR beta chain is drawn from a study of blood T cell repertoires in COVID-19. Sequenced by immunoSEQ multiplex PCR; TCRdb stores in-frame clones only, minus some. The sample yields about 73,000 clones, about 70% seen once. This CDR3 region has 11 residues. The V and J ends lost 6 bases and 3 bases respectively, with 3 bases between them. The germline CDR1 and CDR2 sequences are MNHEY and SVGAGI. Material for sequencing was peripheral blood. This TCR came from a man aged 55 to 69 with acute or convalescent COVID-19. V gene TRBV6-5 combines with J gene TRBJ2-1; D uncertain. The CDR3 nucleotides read TGTGCCAGCAGCCGCTACAATGAGCAGTTCTTC. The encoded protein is CASSRYNEQFF.